What follows describes a single T cell receptor beta chain. Some clones are missing from TCRdb's copy, which holds only in-frame ones; the method was immunoSEQ multiplex PCR. The data hold about 23,000 clones, with roughly 91% observed a single time. This entry belongs to a study of T cell changes during pregnancy in multiple sclerosis. Germline CDR1 and CDR2: MGHRA and YSYEKL. This CDR3 region has 17 residues. Trimming removed 1 base from V and 1 base from J; junction bases left unmatched: 8. The material sequenced was CD8+ T cells from peripheral blood mononuclear cells, taken in the first trimester of pregnancy. The V and J genes are TRBV4-1 and TRBJ2-3; 7 positions agree with TRBD2. This clonotype was sampled from a female donor with multiple sclerosis, enrolled in a pregnancy study. The CDR3 spells CASSQGFAGVGTDTQYF. The DNA of the CDR3 is TGCGCCAGCAGCCAAGGGTTCGCGGGAGTGGGCACAGATACGCAGTATTTT.